What follows are 23 T cell receptor beta chains derived from one specimen sequenced in a study of blood T cell repertoires in COVID-19. The protocol was immunoSEQ multiplex PCR, while the TCRdb copy is restricted to in-frame clones and leaves out a portion. The sample shows about 200,000 clones, 89% of them seen only once. The sequenced sample was PBMCs or T cells enriched from blood (not recorded which). Source of these receptors: a woman aged 18-30 years who had recovered from COVID-19.

This clone was observed once. This rearrangement joins TRBV19 to TRBJ2-2, with 8 bases fitting TRBD2. V shed 8 bases and J 4 bases; nucleotides not matched to a gene: 12. This CDR3 is 16 amino acids long. Germline assignment: CDR1 LNHDA and CDR2 SQIVND (reference sequence). For the CDR3, the DNA is TGTGCCAGTGGAAAAACGGGGGGGCTGAGCACCGGGGAGCTGTTTTTT. Its translation is CASGKTGGLSTGELFF.

The chain is built from TRBV7-9 and TRBJ1-2; TRBD1 aligns across 7 bases. This CDR3 region has 16 residues. The junction had 11 bases not matched to a gene; V was cut back by 4 bases and J by 3 bases. CDR1 and CDR2 from the germline V gene are SEHNR and FQNEAQ (reference sequence). The CDR3 nucleotides read TGTGCCAGCAGCTCGCGACGCGCAGGGGGAGACTATGGCTACACCTTC. This gives the protein CASSSRRAGGDYGYTF.

Comment on this clone: One end of the junction varies from germline; a read error may be responsible. The rearrangement uses TRBV28 and TRBJ1-2, with D unresolved. CDR3 length equals 12 residues. CDR1 MDHEN and CDR2 SYDVKM come from the germline V gene. DNA for the CDR3: TGTGCCAGCAGTCTGCGGGGAGACCCGAAGGGCTTC. Protein: CASSLRGDPKGF.

To note about this clone: At the DNA level, this CDR3 is encoded by other sequences in the same sample as well. The J gene is TRBJ1-2, the V gene TRBV9; TRBD1 is a possible D gene (5 bases). CDR1 and CDR2 (germline): SGDLS, YYNGEE. With 3 bases removed from V and 5 bases from J, the gap between germline ends came to 11 bases. CDR3 length equals 13 residues. CDR3 sequence reads: CASSEGQGYGYTF. The CDR3 DNA is TGTGCCAGCAGCGAGGGGCAGGGTTATGGCTACACCTTC.

With respect to this clone: Additional DNA sequences in this sample encode the identical CDR3. V gene TRBV19 combines with J gene TRBJ1-1; D uncertain. The length of the CDR3 is 14 residues. Deletions cut 4 bases from V and 1 base from J, with 10 bases between. Germline V gene data show CDR1 as LNHDA and CDR2 as SQIVND (reference sequence). The CDR3 DNA is TGTGCCAGTAGTAATCGGGGTGGGAACACTGAAGCTTTCTTT. It translates to CASSNRGGNTEAFF.

The chain uses TRBV6-5 and TRBJ2-1, with D perhaps matching TRBD2 (6 bases). V was shortened by 6 bases and J by 6 bases, with 15 bases between the two germline ends. Per germline, CDR1 MNHEY and CDR2 SVGAGI. The CDR3 is 14 residues long. The CDR3, as DNA: TGTGCCAGCAGCCCGGTTGTTAGCGGCAATGAGCAGTTCTTC. As protein: CASSPVVSGNEQFF.

V and J are TRBV5-1 and TRBJ2-2; TRBD1 is a possible D gene (6 bases). The CDR3 spans 14 residues. Germline-derived CDR1 and CDR2 are SGHRS and YFSETQ. Trimming removed 5 bases at V and 3 bases at J, with 11 bases between. The CDR3: CASRQGRDTGELFF. In DNA, the CDR3 is TGCGCCAGCAGACAGGGCAGGGACACCGGGGAGCTGTTTTTT.

V gene TRBV12-3 or TRBV12-4 combines with J gene TRBJ1-2; D is perhaps TRBD1 (6 bases). V was pared by 2 bases and J by 2 bases, with 6 bases between. The CDR3 covers 13 residues. In nucleotides, the CDR3 is TGTGCCAGCAGTTTACAGGGGAACTATGGCTACACCTTC. It yields the protein CASSLQGNYGYTF.

The J gene is TRBJ1-5, the V gene TRBV12-3 or TRBV12-4; D is uncertain. Deletions cut 6 bases from V and 8 bases from J, with 11 bases between. The CDR3 contains 12 residues. The CDR3 sequence is CASRTVGEPQHF. CDR3 nucleotides: TGTGCCAGCAGGACGGTGGGCGAGCCCCAGCATTTT.

V usage is TRBV27 and J usage is TRBJ1-5; 9 nucleotides match TRBD1. The CDR3 extends over 16 amino acids. Germline CDR1 and CDR2: MNHEY and SMNVEV (reference sequence). J gave up 6 bases and V 6 bases, and 12 bases lay outside the gene matches. The CDR3 spells CASSPFLQGAAQPQHF. CDR3 nucleotides: TGTGCCAGCAGCCCCTTTCTACAGGGGGCGGCTCAGCCCCAGCATTTT.

Comment on this clone: Other DNA sequences of this sample code for an identical CDR3. The chain combines TRBV5-1 with TRBJ2-5, with TRBD1 as a possible D gene (6 bases). This CDR3 comprises 14 residues. The germline CDR1 and CDR2 sequences are SGHRS and YFSETQ. V was shortened by 0 bases and J by 2 bases, with 8 bases between the two germline ends. The DNA for the CDR3 is TGCGCCAGCAGCTTGGGGACAGCGCAAGAGACCCAGTACTTC. Its translation: CASSLGTAQETQYF. Full variable domain (remainder filled in from reference TRBV5-1 and TRBJ2-5): KAGVTQTPRYLIKTRGQQVTLSCSPISGHRSVSWYQQTPGQGLQFLFEYFSETQRNKGNFPGRFSGRQFSNSRSEMNVSTLELGDSALYLCASSLGTAQETQYFGPGTRLLVL.

The chain couples TRBV3-1 (or the pseudogene TRBV3-2) to TRBJ1-1; 7 bases agree with TRBD1. This CDR3 region has 17 residues. V lost 0 bases, J lost 5 bases, and 12 bases stayed unmatched. CDR1 and CDR2 from the germline V gene are LGHDT and YNNKEL (reference sequence). CDR3 residues: CASSQERGRGRITEAFF. The CDR3 DNA sequence: TGTGCCAGCAGCCAAGAGAGGGGAAGGGGGCGTATTACTGAAGCTTTCTTT.

The chain is built from TRBV30 and TRBJ2-3; 8 positions agree with TRBD2. The ends lost 3 bases at V and 2 bases at J; junction bases unmatched: 7. Germline V CDR1 and CDR2: GTSNPN, SVGIG (reference sequence). This CDR3 comprises 15 residues. The CDR3 spells CAWSKSGGYTDTQYF. The CDR3 nucleotides read TGTGCCTGGAGCAAGTCGGGGGGGTACACAGATACGCAGTATTTT.

The gene calls are TRBV10-1 and TRBJ2-3; TRBD1 is a possible D gene (6 bases). Germline V gives CDR1 WNHNN, CDR2 SYGVQD (reference sequence). This CDR3 has 15 amino acids. Deletions cut 5 bases from V and 0 bases from J, with 12 bases between. CDR3 nucleotides: TGCGCCAGCAGTACAGGGACCACTAGCACAGATACGCAGTATTTT. Its protein is CASSTGTTSTDTQYF.

J is TRBJ2-5 and V is TRBV5-1; D gene unclear. The germline V gene encodes CDR1 SGHRS and CDR2 YFSETQ. The V end was cut by 2 bases, the J end by 0 bases, with 8 bases between. The CDR3 loop spans 14 amino acids. In DNA, the CDR3 is TGCGCCAGCAGCTTCTCACAGTACCAAGAGACCCAGTACTTC. This encodes CASSFSQYQETQYF.

This clone was found a few times. This sample includes further DNA sequences coding for the same CDR3. The CDR3 is CASRNTGELFF. CDR3 coding DNA: TGTGCCAGTCGGAACACCGGGGAGCTGTTTTTT. This chain joins TRBV19 and TRBJ2-2; D is uncertain. The CDR3 runs 11 residues. CDR1 is LNHDA, CDR2 SQIVND, per germline (reference sequence). V was pared by 8 bases and J by 1 base, with 2 bases between.

This chain connects TRBV7-8 to TRBJ1-1; D remains ambiguous. The ends were cut back, 7 bases at V and 2 bases at J, with 14 bases in the middle. The CDR3 has 14 amino acids. Germline assignment: CDR1 SGHVS and CDR2 FQNEAQ. Here the CDR3 DNA reads TGTGCCAGCACAACGGTTAACCGAAACACTGAAGCTTTCTTT. This codes for CASTTVNRNTEAFF.

The chain combines TRBV28 with TRBJ2-4, with 7 bases that match TRBD1. This CDR3 comprises 14 residues. With 6 bases clipped from V and 6 bases from J, the junction kept 8 bases outside the gene matches. Germline lookup yields CDR1 MDHEN and CDR2 SYDVKM. CDR3 residues: CASSLFQGVNIQYF. For the CDR3, the DNA is TGTGCCAGCAGCCTTTTCCAGGGGGTAAACATTCAGTACTTC.

The chain is built from TRBV2 and TRBJ1-2; maybe TRBD1 (5 bases). Germline lookup yields CDR1 SNHLY and CDR2 FYNNEI. The CDR3 extends over 14 amino acids. Trimming stripped 6 bases from V and 5 bases from J, with 16 bases between. The CDR3 sequence is CASRGAVTLYGYTF. In nucleotides, the CDR3 is TGTGCCAGCAGAGGGGCAGTGACTTTATATGGCTACACCTTC.

The chain joins TRBV9 to TRBJ2-7, with 7 bases aligning to TRBD2. The CDR3 loop spans 15 amino acids. Germline values: CDR1 SGDLS, CDR2 YYNGEE. The V segment lost 3 bases and the J segment 2 bases; nucleotides outside the gene matches: 8. CDR3 residues: CASSGGGLHPYEQYF. The CDR3 region has the DNA TGTGCCAGCAGCGGCGGGGGACTTCACCCCTACGAGCAGTACTTC.

The V and J genes are TRBV19 and TRBJ2-1; 10 nucleotides match TRBD2. With 3 bases clipped from V and 9 bases from J, the junction kept 5 bases outside the gene matches. Germline loops: CDR1 LNHDA, CDR2 SQIVND (reference sequence). The CDR3 sequence is 14 residues long. The CDR3 DNA is TGTGCCAGTAGTATTAGGGCTAGCGGGGGTGAGCAGTTCTTC. Translation: CASSIRASGGEQFF.

This clone appeared a few times. V gene TRBV15 combines with J gene TRBJ2-7; the D gene is possibly TRBD1 (5 bases). Germline-derived CDR1 and CDR2 are LNHNV and YYDKDF (reference sequence). This CDR3 contains 14 residues. Between the trimmed V and J ends, which lost 1 base and 5 bases, there was a span of 12 bases. CDR3 nucleotide sequence: TGTGCCACCAGCAGAGTACCAGGGTGGGACGAGCAGTACTTC. Translated: CATSRVPGWDEQYF.

In nucleotides, the CDR3 is TGTGCCAGCAGCGCGACAGGGGGTGGTCAGCCCCAGCATTTT. It encodes CASSATGGGQPQHF. The chain recombines TRBV2 with TRBJ1-5; TRBD1 aligns across 9 bases. This CDR3 is built from 14 residues. Trimming removed 6 bases from V and 6 bases from J; junction bases left unmatched: 6. Germline V gene data show CDR1 as SNHLY and CDR2 as FYNNEI.